This TCR beta chain was profiled in a study of regulatory T cells in long-lasting Graves disease. The study, taken as a whole, reports: Rather than thyroid tissue, only peripheral blood underwent study.

Germline V gene sequence: CDR1 KGHDR, CDR2 SFDVKD. The CDR3 is 14 residues long. After removal of 4 bases from V and 12 bases from J, the junction contained 11 bases not matched to a gene. Time point denoted: newly diagnosed GD, antithyroid drugs for less than 3 months. RNA extracted from PBMCs served as the sequencing template. This clonotype was counted between two and nine times. Its antigen is not identified. Relying on iRepertoire HTBI primers and Arm-PCR of CDR3 regions, the team built TCR beta libraries. TCRdb processed the multiplex PCR reads anew with MiXCR; each CDR3 protein has one entry. The sample includes about 400,000 distinct CDR3 sequences, 15% to 20% of them seen just once. These data were also filed under a second study, of T cells in Graves' hyperthyroidism and ophthalmopathy. As that report states: With a duration under 2 months, the hyperthyroidism was newly diagnosed in patients aged 18 to 65. HTBI primers were employed in a first-round RT-PCR of the TCR CDR3.

The chain has TRBV24-1 and TRBJ2-1; 7 bases match TRBD1. Sequences were derived from peripheral blood mononuclear cells (PBMCs), sampled at new diagnosis, from a patient treated with antithyroid drugs. The clonotype was recovered from a woman aged 18-35 years with Graves disease. The CDR3 is CATSDTYDRVGQFF. DNA for the CDR3: TGTGCCACCAGTGACACCTATGACAGGGTGGGGCAGTTCTTC.